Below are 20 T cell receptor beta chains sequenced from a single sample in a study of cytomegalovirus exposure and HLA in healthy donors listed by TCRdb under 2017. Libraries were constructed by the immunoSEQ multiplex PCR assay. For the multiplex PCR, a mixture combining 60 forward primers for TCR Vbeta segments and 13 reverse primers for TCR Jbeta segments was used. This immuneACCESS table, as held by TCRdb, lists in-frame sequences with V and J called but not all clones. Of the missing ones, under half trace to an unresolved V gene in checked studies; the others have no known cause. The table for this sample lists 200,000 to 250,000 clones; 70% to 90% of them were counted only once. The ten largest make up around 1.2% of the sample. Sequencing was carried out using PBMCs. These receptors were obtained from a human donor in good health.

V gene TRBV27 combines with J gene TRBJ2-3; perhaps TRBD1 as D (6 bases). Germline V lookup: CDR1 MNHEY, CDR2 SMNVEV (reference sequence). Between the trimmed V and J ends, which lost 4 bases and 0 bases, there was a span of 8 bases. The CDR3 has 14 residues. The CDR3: CASSWGPSTDTQYF. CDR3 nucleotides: TGTGCCAGCAGTTGGGGGCCAAGCACAGATACGCAGTATTTT.

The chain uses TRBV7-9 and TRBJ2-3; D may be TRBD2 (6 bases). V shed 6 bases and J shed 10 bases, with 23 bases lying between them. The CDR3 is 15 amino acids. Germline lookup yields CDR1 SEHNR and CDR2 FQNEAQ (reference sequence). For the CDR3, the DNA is TGTGCCAGCAGTCCCATAGGGGCGGGACCGGTTCCGCAGTATTTT. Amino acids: CASSPIGAGPVPQYF.

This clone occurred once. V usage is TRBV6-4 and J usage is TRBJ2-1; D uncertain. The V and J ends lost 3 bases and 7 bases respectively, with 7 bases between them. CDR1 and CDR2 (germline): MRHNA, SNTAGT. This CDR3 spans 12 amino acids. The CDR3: CASSDGPNEQFF. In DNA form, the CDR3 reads TGTGCCAGCAGTGATGGGCCGAATGAGCAGTTCTTC.

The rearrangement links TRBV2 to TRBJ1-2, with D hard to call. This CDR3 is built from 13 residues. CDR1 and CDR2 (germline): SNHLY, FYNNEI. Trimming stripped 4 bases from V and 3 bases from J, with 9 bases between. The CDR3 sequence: CASSAGIDYGYTF. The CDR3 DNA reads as TGTGCCAGCAGTGCCGGGATCGACTATGGCTACACCTTC.

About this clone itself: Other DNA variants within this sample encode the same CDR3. The CDR3 is CASSISVNTEAFF. CDR3 bases: TGTGCCAGTAGTATTTCAGTGAACACTGAAGCTTTCTTT. This rearrangement joins TRBV19 to TRBJ1-1; D remains ambiguous. The CDR3 contains 13 residues. CDR1 LNHDA and CDR2 SQIVND come from the germline V gene (reference sequence). The V gene lost 3 bases and the J gene lost 0 bases, with 5 bases spanning the gap. The entire variable domain, with the rest obtained from reference TRBV19 and TRBJ1-1, is as follows: DGGITQSPKYLFRKEGQNVTLSCEQNLNHDAMYWYRQDPGQGLRLIYYSQIVNDFQKGDIAEGYSVSREKKESFPLTVTSAQKNPTAFYLCASSISVNTEAFFGQGTRLTVV.

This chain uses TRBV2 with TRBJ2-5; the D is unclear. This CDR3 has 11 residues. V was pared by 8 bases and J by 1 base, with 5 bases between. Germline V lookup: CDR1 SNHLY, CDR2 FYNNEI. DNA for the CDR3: TGTGCCAGCGGCCTCCAAGAGACCCAGTACTTC. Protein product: CASGLQETQYF. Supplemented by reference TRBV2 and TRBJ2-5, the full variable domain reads EPEVTQTPSHQVTQMGQEVILRCVPISNHLYFYWYRQILGQKVEFLVSFYNNEISEKSEIFDDQFSVERPDGSNFTLKIRSTKLEDSAMYFCASGLQETQYFGPGTRLLVL.

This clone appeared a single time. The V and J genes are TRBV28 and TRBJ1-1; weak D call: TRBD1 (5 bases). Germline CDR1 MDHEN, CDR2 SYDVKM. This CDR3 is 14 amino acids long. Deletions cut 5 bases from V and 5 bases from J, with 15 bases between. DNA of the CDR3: TGTGCCAGCAGTCACCACCAGGGAGGGACTGAAGCTTTCTTT. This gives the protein CASSHHQGGTEAFF.

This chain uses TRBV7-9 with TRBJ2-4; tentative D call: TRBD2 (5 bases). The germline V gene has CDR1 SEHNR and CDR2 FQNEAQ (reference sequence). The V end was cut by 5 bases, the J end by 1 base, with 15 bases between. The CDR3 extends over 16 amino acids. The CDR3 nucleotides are TGTGCCAGCAGCGAACAGAGGAGGAGGGCCAAAAACATTCAGTACTTC. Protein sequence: CASSEQRRRAKNIQYF.

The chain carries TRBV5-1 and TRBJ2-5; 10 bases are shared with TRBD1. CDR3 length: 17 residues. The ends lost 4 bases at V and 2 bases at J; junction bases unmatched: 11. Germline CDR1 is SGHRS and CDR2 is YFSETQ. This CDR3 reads CASSADGPGQGQETQYF. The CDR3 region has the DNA TGCGCCAGCAGCGCGGACGGACCGGGACAGGGGCAAGAGACCCAGTACTTC.

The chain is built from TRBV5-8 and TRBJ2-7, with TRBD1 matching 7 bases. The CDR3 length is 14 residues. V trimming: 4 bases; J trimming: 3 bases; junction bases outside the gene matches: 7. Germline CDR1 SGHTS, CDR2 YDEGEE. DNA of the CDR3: TGTGCCAGCAGCCCAAGGGACAGCTACTACGAGCAGTACTTC. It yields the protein CASSPRDSYYEQYF.

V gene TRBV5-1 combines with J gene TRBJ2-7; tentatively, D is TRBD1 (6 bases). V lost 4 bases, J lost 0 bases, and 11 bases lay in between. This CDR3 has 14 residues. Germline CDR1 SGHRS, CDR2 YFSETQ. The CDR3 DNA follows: TGCGCCAGCAGCCCAGGACAGAGCTCCTACGAGCAGTACTTC. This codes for CASSPGQSSYEQYF.

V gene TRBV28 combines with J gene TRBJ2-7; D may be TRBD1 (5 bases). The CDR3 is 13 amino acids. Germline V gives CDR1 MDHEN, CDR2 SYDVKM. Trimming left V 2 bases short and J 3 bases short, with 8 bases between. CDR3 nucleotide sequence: TGTGCCAGCAGTTTACGACAGAACTACGAGCAGTACTTC. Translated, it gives CASSLRQNYEQYF.

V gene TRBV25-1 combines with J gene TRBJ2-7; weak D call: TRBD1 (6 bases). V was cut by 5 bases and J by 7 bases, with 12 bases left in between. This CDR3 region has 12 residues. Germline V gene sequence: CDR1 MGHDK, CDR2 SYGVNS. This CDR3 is CASSWTEQEQYF. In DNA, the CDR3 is TGTGCCAGCAGTTGGACAGAACAGGAGCAGTACTTC.

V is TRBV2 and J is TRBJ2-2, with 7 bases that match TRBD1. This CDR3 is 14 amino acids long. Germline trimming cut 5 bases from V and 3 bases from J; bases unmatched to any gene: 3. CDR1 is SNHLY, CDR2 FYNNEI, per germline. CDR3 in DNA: TGTGCCAGCAGTTGGGACAGCTACACCGGGGAGCTGTTTTTT. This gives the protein CASSWDSYTGELFF. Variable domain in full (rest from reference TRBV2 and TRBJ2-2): EPEVTQTPSHQVTQMGQEVILRCVPISNHLYFYWYRQILGQKVEFLVSFYNNEISEKSEIFDDQFSVERPDGSNFTLKIRSTKLEDSAMYFCASSWDSYTGELFFGEGSRLTVL.

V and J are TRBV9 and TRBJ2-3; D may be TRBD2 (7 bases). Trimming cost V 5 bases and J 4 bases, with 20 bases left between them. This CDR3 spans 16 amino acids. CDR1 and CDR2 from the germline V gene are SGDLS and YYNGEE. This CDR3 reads CASSSGRGVWADTQYF. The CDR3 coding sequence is TGTGCCAGCAGTTCAGGGAGGGGGGTCTGGGCAGATACGCAGTATTTT.

CDR3 nucleotide sequence: TGTGCCAGCAGTTACAACAGGGAGGAGACCCAGTACTTC. Translation: CASSYNREETQYF. The V and J genes are TRBV6-5 and TRBJ2-5; a possible D gene is TRBD1 (6 bases). V lost 2 bases and J 5 bases, leaving 9 bases between the germline ends. Germline V gives CDR1 MNHEY, CDR2 SVGAGI. This CDR3 has 13 residues.

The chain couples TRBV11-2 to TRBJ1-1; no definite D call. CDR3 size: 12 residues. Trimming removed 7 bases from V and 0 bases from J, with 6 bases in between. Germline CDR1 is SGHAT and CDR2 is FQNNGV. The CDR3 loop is CASTNLNTEAFF. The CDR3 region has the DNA TGTGCCAGCACAAATTTGAACACTGAAGCTTTCTTT.

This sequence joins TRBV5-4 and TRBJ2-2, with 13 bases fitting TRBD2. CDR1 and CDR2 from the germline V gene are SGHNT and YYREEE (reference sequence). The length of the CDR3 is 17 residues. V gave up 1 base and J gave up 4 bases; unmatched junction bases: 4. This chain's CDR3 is CASSLTSGRVSTGELFF. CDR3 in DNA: TGTGCCAGCAGCTTGACTAGCGGGAGGGTTAGCACCGGGGAGCTGTTTTTT.

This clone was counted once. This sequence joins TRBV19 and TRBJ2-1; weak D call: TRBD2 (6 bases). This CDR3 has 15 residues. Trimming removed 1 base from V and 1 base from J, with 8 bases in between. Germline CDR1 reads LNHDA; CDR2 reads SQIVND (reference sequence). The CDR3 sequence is CASSIAGVSYNEQFF. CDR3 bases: TGTGCCAGTAGTATAGCGGGAGTTTCCTACAATGAGCAGTTCTTC.

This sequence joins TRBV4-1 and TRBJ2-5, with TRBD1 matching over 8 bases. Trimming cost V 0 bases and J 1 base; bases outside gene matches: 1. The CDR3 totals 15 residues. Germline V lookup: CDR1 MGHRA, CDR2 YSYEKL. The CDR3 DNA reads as TGCGCCAGCAGCCAAGATGGGACAGGCCAAGAGACCCAGTACTTC. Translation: CASSQDGTGQETQYF.